This T cell receptor (beta chain) was sequenced for a study of T cell responses to AZD1222 COVID-19 vaccine. Study-wide results and caveats: Among the donors, most were white British and more were female, and clonal diversity was possibly underestimated. Repertoire collection took place solely once the T cell response had peaked.

This CDR3 is 15 amino acids long. Germline values: CDR1 KGHSH, CDR2 LQKENI. V was clipped by 2 bases and J by 5 bases; unmatched bases: 4. In regard to this clone: Its specificity is not known.

Here immunoSEQ multiplex PCR was the method, and the copy in TCRdb shows in-frame clones only, minus some. The sample carries 150,000 or so clones, about 90% recorded once. This specimen was peripheral blood, taken on day 0 of AZD1222 vaccination. This rearrangement joins TRBV18 to TRBJ1-1; 11 nucleotides agree with TRBD1. This TCR derives from an adult in good health. DNA for the CDR3: TGTGCCAGCTCACCATTCGGGACAGGGGGTACTGAAGCTTTCTTT. Residues: CASSPFGTGGTEAFF.